This entry lists 28 T cell receptor beta chains sequenced from one sample in a study of blood T cells in healthy people across ages (dated by TCRdb to the mid-2010s). The library was built by means of 5' RACE. TCRdb names Illumina HiSeq 2500 as the instrument used. A second PCR of roughly 7 to 11 cycles was run with a J-beta primer mix and a sample-barcoded 5' primer. TCRdb reran the public reads through fastp at Q25 and MiXCR, keeping productive beta chains. Under each unique CDR3 protein, matching rows form one entry showing the most common genes and DNA. The sample table contains 710,000 or so distinct CDR3 sequences; only one count was recorded for about 24% of them. 20% to 25% of the sample lies in the top ten. The specimen sequenced was blood. The receptors were gathered from a man between 65 and 85 years old in good health.

This clonotype occurred many times. J is TRBJ1-1 and V is TRBV7-2, with no clear D. In germline, CDR1 is SGHTA, CDR2 FQGNSA. This CDR3 contains 13 residues. Trimming pared 4 bases from V and 3 bases from J, leaving 9 bases between. CDR3 amino acids: CASSSLGYTEAFF. The DNA of the CDR3 is TGTGCCAGCAGCTCACTGGGGTACACTGAAGCTTTCTTT.

The rearrangement uses TRBV13 and TRBJ1-1; TRBD1 agrees at 8 bases. Germline CDR1 and CDR2: PRHDT and FYEKMQ (reference sequence). The CDR3 has 15 amino acids. V shed 7 bases and J 1 base; nucleotides not matched to a gene: 8. The CDR3 DNA reads as TGTGCCAGCACCTACTATGGACAGGGGAACACTGAAGCTTTCTTT. Translating it yields CASTYYGQGNTEAFF.

This chain links TRBV13 with TRBJ1-3; no clear D gene. This CDR3 has 13 residues. The V gene's germline CDR1 is PRHDT and CDR2 FYEKMQ (reference sequence). V was clipped by 1 base and J by 4 bases, with 5 bases between them. The CDR3 nucleotides read TGTGCCAGCAGCTTAGAGTGGGGAAACACCATATATTTT. It yields the protein CASSLEWGNTIYF.

The chain joins TRBV5-1 to TRBJ2-2; no clear D. V gave up 3 bases and J gave up 8 bases, with 8 bases separating them. There are 12 residues in the CDR3. CDR1 SGHRS and CDR2 YFSETQ come from the germline V gene. The CDR3 loop is CASSWGTGELFF. The CDR3 coding sequence is TGCGCCAGCAGCTGGGGAACAGGGGAGCTGTTTTTT.

This clonotype was found many times. The chain couples TRBV7-9 to TRBJ2-1; unclear D gene. Germline loops: CDR1 SEHNR, CDR2 FQNEAQ (reference sequence). The CDR3 length is 12 residues. V was cut by 0 bases and J by 10 bases, with 7 bases left in between. The CDR3 protein is CASSLAREEQFF. The CDR3 DNA reads as TGTGCCAGCAGCTTAGCGCGCGAGGAGCAGTTCTTC. The full variable domain, in which reference TRBV7-9 and TRBJ2-1 provide the parts outside the CDR3, is DTGVSQNPRHKITKRGQNVTFRCDPISEHNRLYWYRQTLGQGPEFLTYFQNEAQLEKSRLLSDRFSAERPKGSFSTLEIQRTEQGDSAMYLCASSLAREEQFFGPGTRLTVL.

This clonotype was counted between two and nine times. DNA of the CDR3: TGTGCCACCAGTGATGTCACTAGCTCCTACAATGAGCAGTTCTTC. Amino acid sequence: CATSDVTSSYNEQFF. V usage is TRBV24-1 and J usage is TRBJ2-1, with D possibly being TRBD2 (5 bases). V was trimmed by 3 bases and J by 0 bases, leaving 8 bases between them. The CDR3 has 15 amino acids. Germline CDR1 and CDR2: KGHDR and SFDVKD.

The chain employs TRBV20-1 and TRBJ2-7, with D possibly TRBD1 on 5 matching bases. CDR3 length: 18 amino acids. CDR1 is DFQATT, CDR2 SNEGSKA, per germline (reference sequence). Trimming removed 0 bases at V and 2 bases at J, with 23 bases between. CDR3 protein: CSARDHTGQPHRTYEQYF. DNA for the CDR3: TGCAGTGCTAGAGACCACACCGGACAACCCCACAGAACCTACGAGCAGTACTTC.

The rearrangement links TRBV18 to TRBJ2-2; D tentatively reads TRBD1 or TRBD2 (5 bases each). This CDR3 is 15 amino acids long. The V and J ends lost 1 base and 3 bases respectively, with 9 bases between them. Germline V gene data show CDR1 as KGHSH and CDR2 as LQKENI. This CDR3 is CASSPQVGDTGELFF. CDR3 nucleotide sequence: TGTGCCAGCTCACCACAAGTGGGGGACACCGGGGAGCTGTTTTTT.

The V call is TRBV4-1, the J call TRBJ2-1; the D is unclear. V lost 0 bases, J lost 8 bases, and 8 bases lay in between. Germline assignment: CDR1 MGHRA and CDR2 YSYEKL. CDR3 size: 13 residues. The DNA of the CDR3 is TGCGCCAGCAGCCAAGAATTCGCGGATGAGCAGTTCTTC. Translation gives CASSQEFADEQFF.

This clonotype was counted only a few times. The chain couples TRBV19 to TRBJ1-2; 7 bases are a match to TRBD1. Germline trimming cut 6 bases from V and 7 bases from J; bases unmatched to any gene: 14. Germline V lookup: CDR1 LNHDA, CDR2 SQIVND (reference sequence). This CDR3 is built from 15 residues. The CDR3 nucleotides read TGTGCCAGTAGACAAACAGGGGCCCCAGGGCGTGGCTACACCTTC. As protein: CASRQTGAPGRGYTF.

The J gene is TRBJ2-7, the V gene TRBV28; possibly TRBD1 or TRBD2 for D (5 bases each). The DNA matches TRBJ2-5 better at its end, which makes the J call doubtful. Germline CDR1 reads MDHEN; CDR2 reads SYDVKM. The CDR3 consists of 16 residues. The CDR3: CASNLGPLHFGETQYF. The CDR3 DNA is TGTGCCAGCAACTTGGGACCATTGCACTTCGGAGAGACCCAGTACTTC.

The genes are TRBV7-6 and TRBJ2-5; 14 nucleotides line up with TRBD2. CDR1 SGHVS and CDR2 FNYEAQ come from the germline V gene. Trimming removed 8 bases from V and 4 bases from J; junction bases left unmatched: 9. CDR3 length: 16 residues. The CDR3 region has the DNA TGTGCCAGCGGGACTAGCGGGAGAGGAAGATTAGAGACCCAGTACTTC. Amino acids: CASGTSGRGRLETQYF.

This clonotype was detected only a few times. The gene calls are TRBV5-5 and TRBJ1-5; D remains unclear. Germline CDR1 is SGHKS and CDR2 is YYEKEE (reference sequence). Trimming removed 4 bases from V and 3 bases from J, with 11 bases in between. The CDR3 has 14 amino acids. This CDR3 reads CASSVDGLNQPQHF. In DNA form, the CDR3 reads TGTGCCAGCAGCGTGGACGGGCTCAATCAGCCCCAGCATTTT.

J is TRBJ1-6 and V is TRBV7-2; D is possibly TRBD1 (6 bases). Germline loops: CDR1 SGHTA, CDR2 FQGNSA. V shed 5 bases and J shed 5 bases, with 13 bases lying between them. There are 15 residues in the CDR3. The CDR3 sequence is CASSPSGGNNSPLHF. CDR3 coding DNA: TGTGCCAGCAGCCCCAGTGGGGGCAATAATTCACCCCTCCACTTT.

V usage is TRBV11-2 and J usage is TRBJ1-1; D unresolved. This CDR3 has 11 amino acids. V lost 5 bases and J lost 11, with 12 bases in between. Germline V CDR1 and CDR2: SGHAT, FQNNGV. The CDR3, as DNA: TGTGCCAGCAGCCAAATTACTACGGCTTTCTTT. Encoded protein: CASSQITTAFF.

V is TRBV18 and J is TRBJ2-1; unclear D gene. Near its end, the DNA agrees better with TRBJ2-5, so the J call may be wrong. CDR1 is KGHSH and CDR2 is LQKENI in the germline V gene. The CDR3 is made up of 13 amino acids. The CDR3: CASSATFQETQYF. The CDR3, as DNA: TGTGCCAGCTCAGCGACGTTCCAAGAGACCCAGTACTTC.

There are many counts of this clonotype. The genes are TRBV7-9 and TRBJ1-1, with D tentatively TRBD1 (5 bases). CDR3 length: 14 amino acids. Trimming stripped 0 bases from V and 2 bases from J, with 7 bases between. The germline CDR1 and CDR2 sequences are SEHNR and FQNEAQ (reference sequence). CDR3 sequence reads: CASSLATANTEAFF. The CDR3 region has the DNA TGTGCCAGCAGCTTAGCGACAGCCAACACTGAAGCTTTCTTT.

This clonotype was seen a handful of times. The chain couples TRBV3-1 to TRBJ2-7; 9 bases are a match to TRBD1. The CDR3 is 15 residues long. V shed 1 base, J shed 2 bases, and the junction held 3 bases outside the gene matches. Germline CDR1 is LGHDT and CDR2 is YNNKEL (reference sequence). The chain's CDR3 is CASSQAGQGTYEQYF. CDR3 nucleotide sequence: TGTGCCAGCAGCCAAGCGGGACAGGGAACCTACGAGCAGTACTTC.

The chain links TRBV5-5 to TRBJ1-5, with D perhaps TRBD1 (6 bases). The germline V and J ends were trimmed by 0 bases and 2 bases, with 15 bases remaining between them. Germline V lookup: CDR1 SGHKS, CDR2 YYEKEE (reference sequence). The CDR3 extends over 17 amino acids. This CDR3 is CASSLGSGGLGNQPQHF. The CDR3 DNA reads as TGTGCCAGCAGCTTGGGATCTGGGGGGCTTGGCAATCAGCCCCAGCATTTT.

This clonotype was seen more than once but under ten times. The CDR3, as DNA: TGCGCCAGCAGCTTGGGGGGGTGGAATTCACCCCTCCACTTT. Encoded protein: CASSLGGWNSPLHF. The chain combines TRBV5-1 with TRBJ1-6, with D tentatively TRBD1 (5 bases). Germline V gene sequence: CDR1 SGHRS, CDR2 YFSETQ. CDR3 length: 14 residues. V lost 0 bases and J lost 7, with 8 bases in between.

The J gene is TRBJ2-1, the V gene TRBV14; D is undetermined. This CDR3 has 15 amino acids. Trimming took off 3 bases at V and 0 bases at J, with 9 bases between the two ends. CDR1 is SGHDN, CDR2 FVKESK, per germline. In DNA, the CDR3 is TGTGCCAGCAGCCAGGTCCAGAGCTCCTACAATGAGCAGTTCTTC. Encoded protein: CASSQVQSSYNEQFF. Filled out from reference TRBV14 and TRBJ2-1, the complete variable domain reads EAGVTQFPSHSVIEKGQTVTLRCDPISGHDNLYWYRRVMGKEIKFLLHFVKESKQDESGMPNNRFLAERTGGTYSTLKVQPAELEDSGVYFCASSQVQSSYNEQFFGPGTRLTVL.

The chain joins TRBV29-1 to TRBJ1-1; 9 nucleotides line up with TRBD1. The germline V gene encodes CDR1 SQVTM and CDR2 ANQGSEA. The CDR3 consists of 13 residues. V lost 4 bases and J lost 4; bases outside the gene matches: 4. The chain's CDR3 is CSVGTGVGTEAFF. In DNA, the CDR3 is TGCAGCGTTGGGACAGGGGTGGGCACTGAAGCTTTCTTT.

As concerns this clonotype: One end of the junction varies from germline; a read error may be responsible. J is TRBJ2-5 and V is TRBV4-1; 9 nucleotides match TRBD2. The DNA end is more similar to TRBJ2-1, so the J call may be wrong. The CDR3 runs 18 residues. Germline loops: CDR1 MGHRA, CDR2 YSYEKL. CDR3 DNA: TGCGCCAGCAGCGGGAGACTAGCGGCCCAAAGCTCCTGCAATGAGCAGTTCTTC. Translation gives CASSGRLAAQSSCNEQFF.

This rearrangement joins TRBV5-1 to TRBJ2-1, with a possible D match to TRBD2 (6 bases). V lost 0 bases and J lost 6, with 13 bases in between. The CDR3 runs 15 residues. Germline CDR1 reads SGHRS; CDR2 reads YFSETQ. This CDR3 reads CASSLGAGTPNEQFF. As DNA, the CDR3 is TGCGCCAGCAGCTTGGGGGCGGGGACTCCCAATGAGCAGTTCTTC. The complete variable domain, with remaining parts taken from reference TRBV5-1 and TRBJ2-1, reads KAGVTQTPRYLIKTRGQQVTLSCSPISGHRSVSWYQQTPGQGLQFLFEYFSETQRNKGNFPGRFSGRQFSNSRSEMNVSTLELGDSALYLCASSLGAGTPNEQFFGPGTRLTVL.

V and J are TRBV9 and TRBJ2-1; 10 nucleotides match TRBD2. The V gene end was trimmed by 1 base and the J gene end by 7 bases; junction bases not matched to a gene: 8. CDR3 size: 16 residues. Germline V gene sequence: CDR1 SGDLS, CDR2 YYNGEE. The CDR3 reads CASSVSLAGLRNEQFF. The CDR3, as DNA: TGTGCCAGCAGCGTATCACTAGCGGGATTGAGAAATGAGCAGTTCTTC.

The rearrangement links TRBV7-2 to TRBJ2-1; D possibly corresponds to TRBD2 (5 bases). The CDR3 sequence is 13 residues long. Germline V lookup: CDR1 SGHTA, CDR2 FQGNSA. The V end lost 5 bases, the J end lost 15 bases, and 20 bases lay between the germline ends. CDR3 nucleotide sequence: TGTGCCAGCAGCCTAGAGGAGGCGGGCCGGACGTTCTTC. It codes for CASSLEEAGRTFF.

The chain has TRBV9 and TRBJ2-7; D call uncertain. Trimming shortened V by 3 bases and J by 7 bases, and 17 bases separated the two germline ends. There are 14 residues in the CDR3. CDR1 is SGDLS, CDR2 YYNGEE, per germline. The CDR3 reads CASSDPRSSGEQYF. In DNA form, the CDR3 reads TGTGCCAGCAGCGACCCTAGGTCATCCGGAGAGCAGTACTTC.

The CDR3: CASSLGGALDTQYF. The CDR3 nucleotides are TGCGCCAGCAGCTTGGGAGGGGCGCTAGATACGCAGTATTTT. This chain joins TRBV5-1 and TRBJ2-3, with D perhaps assigned TRBD1 or TRBD2 (5 bases each). The CDR3 totals 14 residues. The V end was cut by 0 bases, the J end by 5 bases, with 10 bases between. CDR1 and CDR2 (germline): SGHRS, YFSETQ.